Each of the 8 T cell receptor beta chains below was sequenced from the same sample in a study of T cell repertoires in cytomegalovirus infection. A single record per CDR3 protein comes from TCRdb applying MiXCR to the reads. The profile shows about 340,000 distinct CDR3 sequences, approximately 32% of them singletons. The antigens for these receptors are not known. Sequencing was performed on cultured PBMCs, taken from culture after CMV antigen stimulation. Source of these receptors: a human donor in good health (CMV status not recorded). Some clones in this sample may be carry-over from other donors' samples.

The rearrangement uses TRBV6-6 and TRBJ1-3, with no clear D. CDR1 is MNHNY and CDR2 is SVGAGI in the germline V gene (reference sequence). This CDR3 comprises 15 residues. Trimming shortened V by 4 bases and J by 4 bases, and 14 bases separated the two germline ends. The CDR3 here is CASSFPRARGNTIYF. DNA of the CDR3: TGTGCCAGCAGTTTTCCAAGAGCGCGGGGAAACACCATATATTTT.

The chain couples TRBV6-5 to TRBJ1-2; TRBD1 agrees at 8 bases. Germline-derived CDR1 and CDR2 are MNHEY and SVGAGI. V lost 2 bases and J lost 4; bases outside the gene matches: 3. This CDR3 spans 14 amino acids. The CDR3 DNA reads TGTGCCAGCAGTTACGGGACAGGAATCTATGGCTACACCTTC. Translating it yields CASSYGTGIYGYTF.

This clonotype was seen a few times. The CDR3 protein is CASSSGTGGIGELFF. CDR3 in DNA: TGTGCCAGCAGCTCCGGGACAGGGGGCATCGGGGAGCTGTTTTTT. This chain links TRBV7-6 with TRBJ2-2, with 12 bases that match TRBD1. The germline V gene encodes CDR1 SGHVS and CDR2 FNYEAQ. After removal of 4 bases from V and 7 bases from J, the junction contained 4 bases not matched to a gene. This CDR3 comprises 15 residues.

The rearrangement uses TRBV5-5 and TRBJ1-1; a possible D gene is TRBD1 (5 bases). The CDR3 consists of 16 residues. Trimming stripped 4 bases from V and 2 bases from J, with 18 bases between. Germline CDR1 is SGHKS and CDR2 is YYEKEE (reference sequence). The CDR3 sequence is CASSDVTWGLNTEAFF. CDR3 DNA: TGTGCCAGCAGCGACGTCACATGGGGCCTAAACACTGAAGCTTTCTTT.

This chain uses TRBV2 with TRBJ2-3; TRBD1 is a possible D gene (6 bases). This CDR3 has 14 residues. Between the trimmed V and J ends, which lost 8 bases and 2 bases, there was a span of 14 bases. The germline V gene has CDR1 SNHLY and CDR2 FYNNEI. CDR3 in amino acids: CASRIQGTTDTQYF. For the CDR3, the DNA is TGTGCCAGCCGGATTCAGGGGACCACAGATACGCAGTATTTT.

This clonotype showed up just a few times. The chain couples TRBV25-1 to TRBJ1-5; D is uncertain. Trimming pared 3 bases from V and 6 bases from J, leaving 9 bases between. The CDR3 is made up of 13 amino acids. Germline loops: CDR1 MGHDK, CDR2 SYGVNS. The CDR3: CASSEGGIQPQHF. CDR3 coding DNA: TGTGCCAGCAGTGAGGGAGGGATTCAGCCCCAGCATTTT.

This clonotype was observed a handful of times. The rearrangement uses TRBV6-1 and TRBJ1-2, with unresolved D. The CDR3 covers 13 residues. Germline V gene sequence: CDR1 MNHNS, CDR2 SASEGT. The V and J ends lost 1 base and 8 bases respectively, with 11 bases between them. CDR3 residues: CASSEVSGVGYTF. The DNA of the CDR3 is TGTGCCAGCAGTGAAGTATCGGGAGTGGGCTACACCTTC.

The V and J genes are TRBV5-1 and TRBJ2-3; TRBD2 matches 14 bases. CDR3 size: 14 residues. Germline CDR1 reads SGHRS; CDR2 reads YFSETQ. Germline trimming cut 6 bases from V and 9 bases from J; bases unmatched to any gene: 6. As DNA, the CDR3 is TGCGCCAGCATCGGGACTAGCGGGAGTGGCACGCAGTATTTT. Translation gives CASIGTSGSGTQYF.